This T cell receptor (beta chain) was captured in a study of CD8 T cells in Susac syndrome. FACS was used to enrich TEMRA cells, whereas the CD8+ and CD4+ T cells were obtained by negative isolation. The CDR3 loop spans 14 amino acids. Germline trimming cut 6 bases from V and 5 bases from J; bases unmatched to any gene: 6. The germline V gene encodes CDR1 MNHNS and CDR2 SASEGT. RNA in amounts of roughly 0.5 to 1 ug was reverse transcribed with random hexamers. Using its own MiXCR run on the immunoSEQ multiplex PCR reads, TCRdb lists one record per CDR3 protein. The data show about 180,000 distinct CDR3 sequences, roughly 92% seen once.

This clonotype was obtained from a human donor with multiple sclerosis. The chain is built from TRBV6-1 and TRBJ1-1; TRBD1 agrees at 10 bases. Sequenced: CD4+ T cells from PBMCs. The CDR3 loop reads CASRRDRGGTEAFF. CDR3 in DNA: TGTGCCAGCAGACGGGACAGGGGAGGAACTGAAGCTTTCTTT.